One and the same sample provided the 15 T cell receptor beta chains below, sequenced in a study of shared clonotypes between healthy human individuals (dated by TCRdb to about 2020). Libraries were made using the immunoSEQ multiplex PCR assay. Imported from immuneACCESS, the table was reduced by TCRdb to in-frame sequences with V and J called. These copies leave out some clones; in studies compared against another copy, an unresolved V gene accounts for under half, and the cause of the remainder is not known. Across this sample there are about 180,000 clones, with over 85% seen only once. 0.067% of the sample comes from the top ten. Sequencing was performed on naive CD4+ T cells sorted from blood. Sample cell subset or site, as interpreted from the label and publication: CD45RA+ positively selected. These receptors all come from a woman in her 30s in good health.

The chain has TRBV2 and TRBJ1-5; tentative D call: TRBD1 (6 bases). V shed 7 bases and J shed 0 bases, with 10 bases lying between them. CDR1 is SNHLY and CDR2 is FYNNEI in the germline V gene. CDR3 length equals 14 residues. CDR3 residues: CASKGGTSNQPQHF. DNA of the CDR3: TGTGCCAGCAAGGGGGGGACTAGCAATCAGCCCCAGCATTTT.

This chain uses TRBV18 with TRBJ2-7, with 10 bases lining up with TRBD1. CDR1 and CDR2 from the germline V gene are KGHSH and LQKENI. The CDR3 spans 15 residues. With V trimmed by 1 base and J by 1 base, 1 base remained unmatched. In DNA form, the CDR3 reads TGTGCCAGCTCACCACAGGGACAGGGGTCCTACGAGCAGTACTTC. Residues: CASSPQGQGSYEQYF.

The gene calls are TRBV18 and TRBJ2-1; TRBD2 agrees at 15 bases. Per germline, CDR1 KGHSH and CDR2 LQKENI. With V trimmed by 3 bases and J by 7 bases, 4 bases remained unmatched. The CDR3 extends over 16 amino acids. The CDR3 bases are TGTGCCAGCTCACCTAACGGACTAGCGGGAGGGAATGAGCAGTTCTTC. Translation gives CASSPNGLAGGNEQFF.

CDR3 sequence: CASKGGQYEQYF. For the CDR3, the DNA is TGTGCCAGCAAGGGAGGACAATACGAGCAGTACTTC. The rearrangement links TRBV28 to TRBJ2-5; a weak D match, TRBD2 (6 bases). Near its end, the DNA agrees better with TRBJ2-7, so the J call may be wrong. CDR1 MDHEN and CDR2 SYDVKM come from the germline V gene. This CDR3 has 12 amino acids.

V usage is TRBV5-1 and J usage is TRBJ2-1, with no clear D. The V gene lost 0 bases and the J gene lost 2 bases, with 6 bases spanning the gap. The CDR3 covers 14 residues. Germline V gives CDR1 SGHRS, CDR2 YFSETQ. The DNA for the CDR3 is TGCGCCAGCAGCTTGGGTCATCCCTACAATGAGCAGTTCTTC. This codes for CASSLGHPYNEQFF. The full variable domain, with the rest looked up from reference TRBV5-1 and TRBJ2-1, is KAGVTQTPRYLIKTRGQQVTLSCSPISGHRSVSWYQQTPGQGLQFLFEYFSETQRNKGNFPGRFSGRQFSNSRSEMNVSTLELGDSALYLCASSLGHPYNEQFFGPGTRLTVL.

This clone has a single count. V and J are TRBV10-2 and TRBJ2-7; no clear D gene. The germline gives CDR1 WSHSY, CDR2 SAAADI. The CDR3 contains 14 residues. Trimming cost V 10 bases and J 2 bases, with 18 bases left between them. CDR3 residues: CATQSSVVPYEQYF. In nucleotides, the CDR3 is TGCGCCACCCAAAGTTCGGTGGTGCCCTACGAGCAGTACTTC.

This clone was found a few times. This chain uses TRBV5-4 with TRBJ2-7, with D possibly being TRBD1 (6 bases). This CDR3 is built from 13 residues. Per germline, CDR1 SGHNT and CDR2 YYREEE (reference sequence). V gave up 5 bases and J gave up 3 bases, with 12 bases separating them. CDR3 residues: CASSLQGFYEQYF. Written as DNA, the CDR3 is TGTGCCAGCAGTTTACAGGGATTCTACGAGCAGTACTTC.

The chain combines TRBV18 with TRBJ2-1; 9 bases are shared with TRBD1. After removal of 2 bases from V and 7 bases from J, the junction contained 3 bases not matched to a gene. This CDR3 comprises 14 residues. Germline CDR1 reads KGHSH; CDR2 reads LQKENI. This CDR3 is CASSPGTGWNEQFF. The CDR3 DNA sequence: TGTGCCAGCTCACCAGGGACAGGGTGGAATGAGCAGTTCTTC.

V gene TRBV11-2 combines with J gene TRBJ2-5; D call uncertain. CDR3 length: 14 amino acids. CDR1 and CDR2 (germline): SGHAT, FQNNGV. Trimming left V 2 bases short and J 5 bases short, with 12 bases between. For the CDR3, the DNA is TGTGCCAGCAGCTTAAACCTTCAAGGGGAGACCCAGTACTTC. This encodes CASSLNLQGETQYF.

The chain uses TRBV11-2 and TRBJ2-7; 7 nucleotides line up with TRBD1. The CDR3 has 14 amino acids. V dropped 5 bases and J dropped 3; count of bases not matched to a gene: 7. Germline V CDR1 and CDR2: SGHAT, FQNNGV. Here the CDR3 reads CASSIRDSSYEQYF. The DNA for the CDR3 is TGTGCCAGCAGCATAAGGGACAGCAGCTACGAGCAGTACTTC.

The chain combines TRBV18 with TRBJ1-1, with unresolved D. Deletions cut 2 bases from V and 3 bases from J, with 16 bases between. Germline V gene data show CDR1 as KGHSH and CDR2 as LQKENI. The CDR3 has 16 residues. The CDR3 bases are TGTGCCAGCTCACCAATGAGTATTCTGCAGGACACTGAAGCTTTCTTT. Amino acids: CASSPMSILQDTEAFF.

V is TRBV19 and J is TRBJ1-1, with D possibly matching TRBD1 (5 bases). In germline, CDR1 is LNHDA, CDR2 SQIVND (reference sequence). This CDR3 is 16 amino acids long. V was cut by 2 bases and J by 4 bases, with 17 bases left in between. Here the CDR3 DNA reads TGTGCCAGTAGTATATCAGGGACGGGGACCGGCACTGAAGCTTTCTTT. Protein: CASSISGTGTGTEAFF.

In the case of this clone: Other DNA sequences from this sample encode an identical CDR3 as well. The chain joins TRBV18 to TRBJ2-7; the match to TRBD2 covers 13 bases. The CDR3 is made up of 15 amino acids. Germline lookup yields CDR1 KGHSH and CDR2 LQKENI. V lost 5 bases and J lost 1; bases outside the gene matches: 2. The CDR3 DNA reads TGTGCCAGCTCAAGGACTAGCGGGAGTTCCTACGAGCAGTACTTC. This codes for CASSRTSGSSYEQYF.

The rearrangement uses TRBV28 and TRBJ1-5; D gene ambiguous. Trimming took off 3 bases at V and 7 bases at J, with 7 bases between the two ends. CDR3 length: 12 amino acids. Germline V gene sequence: CDR1 MDHEN, CDR2 SYDVKM. The CDR3: CASSFGEQPQHF. The CDR3 coding sequence is TGTGCCAGCAGTTTCGGTGAGCAGCCCCAGCATTTT. The full variable domain, rest sourced from reference TRBV28 and TRBJ1-5, is DVKVTQSSRYLVKRTGEKVFLECVQDMDHENMFWYRQDPGLGLRLIYFSYDVKMKEKGDIPEGYSVSREKKERFSLILESASTNQTSMYLCASSFGEQPQHFGDGTRLSIL.

The J gene is TRBJ2-3, the V gene TRBV4-1, with TRBD2 matching 11 bases. The CDR3 runs to 16 residues. Germline loops: CDR1 MGHRA, CDR2 YSYEKL. V was clipped by 4 bases and J by 5 bases; unmatched bases: 8. The CDR3 protein is CASSPSGLAGGDTQYF. The DNA for the CDR3 is TGCGCCAGCAGCCCCTCCGGGCTAGCGGGAGGAGATACGCAGTATTTT.